The T cell receptor (beta chain) described here comes from a study of shared clonotypes between healthy human individuals. Broader study findings: Only blood samples were collected, and tissue repertoires likely differ.

Everyone who donated was a Caucasian adult who lived in Nashville, Tennessee. This clone has only one observation. Antigen specificity is unknown. Deletions cut 3 bases from V and 9 bases from J, with 12 bases between. CDR1 is SGHTA, CDR2 FQGTGA, per germline. The CDR3 has 13 residues. Deep-level settings were used for running the assay. Measured with immunoSEQ multiplex PCR; TCRdb has only the in-frame clones, and not every one. The table has 450,000 to 500,000 clones, about 72% seen once. The sequence was collected from a woman aged 35 to 49 in good health. Some clones in this sample may be carry-over from other donors' samples. This sequence joins TRBV7-3 and TRBJ2-4; D remains unclear. The sequenced sample was PBMCs. The CDR3 is CASSFGLYSIQYF. For the CDR3, the DNA is TGTGCCAGCAGCTTCGGTCTATACTCCATTCAGTACTTC.